This entry lists 9 T cell receptor beta chains sequenced from one sample in a study of a mutant IDH1 vaccine in newly diagnosed glioma. Produced via immunoSEQ multiplex PCR; TCRdb's table is partial and in-frame only. The sample lists 55,000 to 70,000 clones, 75% to 90% occurring once. Their antigens are not known. Time point noted: week 11, during vaccination. Doses of 300 ug of mutant IDH1 20-mer peptide were given with topical imiquimod. Here the sequenced sample was PBMCs, taken from a glioma patient whose treatment included an IDH1 peptide vaccine. The receptors here all came from a middle-aged man with glioma.

V gene TRBV6-1 combines with J gene TRBJ2-1; 12 bases match TRBD2. V was clipped by 6 bases and J by 6 bases; unmatched bases: 0. CDR1 is MNHNS, CDR2 SASEGT, per germline. The length of the CDR3 is 13 residues. The CDR3 coding sequence is TGTGCCAGCAGGACTAGCGGGGGCAATGAGCAGTTCTTC. This codes for CASRTSGGNEQFF.

The genes are TRBV27 and TRBJ1-1; a weak D match, TRBD1 (6 bases). CDR3 length equals 12 residues. Germline CDR1 and CDR2: MNHEY and SMNVEV (reference sequence). V was shortened by 3 bases and J by 5 bases, with 7 bases between the two germline ends. The CDR3 DNA reads TGTGCCAGCAGTTTCAGGGGAACTGAAGCTTTCTTT. This sequence encodes CASSFRGTEAFF.

This clone was recorded a few times. The V and J genes are TRBV7-9 and TRBJ1-5; TRBD1 aligns across 7 bases. CDR3 length equals 12 residues. With 8 bases clipped from V and 3 bases from J, the junction kept 1 base outside the gene matches. The V gene's germline CDR1 is SEHNR and CDR2 FQNEAQ (reference sequence). CDR3 DNA: TGTGCCAGCGGACAGGACAATCAGCCCCAGCATTTT. Encoded protein: CASGQDNQPQHF.

This clone was picked up a small number of times. The chain carries TRBV30 and TRBJ1-4; the D gene is possibly TRBD1 (5 bases). Trimming pared 2 bases from V and 5 bases from J, leaving 12 bases between. CDR3 length equals 14 residues. Per the germline V gene, CDR1 is GTSNPN and CDR2 is SVGIG (reference sequence). CDR3 DNA sequence: TGTGCCTGGAGTTCGGGGGGTCCAAATGAAAAACTGTTTTTT. As protein: CAWSSGGPNEKLFF.

The chain has TRBV5-1 and TRBJ2-5; D may correspond to TRBD1 or TRBD2 (5 bases each). This CDR3 region has 15 residues. Germline assignment: CDR1 SGHRS and CDR2 YFSETQ. V was shortened by 0 bases and J by 5 bases, with 14 bases between the two germline ends. The CDR3 is CASSLGGDARETQYF. Here the CDR3 DNA reads TGCGCCAGCAGCTTGGGTGGGGACGCCAGGGAGACCCAGTACTTC. The variable domain in full, completed from reference TRBV5-1 and TRBJ2-5, reads KAGVTQTPRYLIKTRGQQVTLSCSPISGHRSVSWYQQTPGQGLQFLFEYFSETQRNKGNFPGRFSGRQFSNSRSEMNVSTLELGDSALYLCASSLGGDARETQYFGPGTRLLVL.

This chain uses TRBV28 with TRBJ1-1; 9 bases are a match to TRBD1. V lost 8 bases, J lost 0 bases, and 4 bases stayed unmatched. The CDR3 totals 14 residues. CDR1 and CDR2 (germline): MDHEN, SYDVKM. For the CDR3, the DNA is TGTGCCAGCGGTGGACAGGGGTTGAACACTGAAGCTTTCTTT. Its protein is CASGGQGLNTEAFF.

The chain links TRBV7-8 to TRBJ2-3; weak D call: TRBD2 (6 bases). The CDR3 contains 15 residues. Germline-derived CDR1 and CDR2 are SGHVS and FQNEAQ. Between the trimmed V and J ends, which lost 7 bases and 6 bases, there was a span of 20 bases. CDR3 protein: CASNRAGGIADTQYF. The CDR3 DNA reads as TGTGCCAGCAACCGAGCGGGTGGAATTGCTGATACGCAGTATTTT.

This chain links TRBV27 with TRBJ2-5, with TRBD1 as a possible D gene (6 bases). With 3 bases removed from V and 2 bases from J, the gap between germline ends came to 10 bases. The germline CDR1 and CDR2 sequences are MNHEY and SMNVEV (reference sequence). This CDR3 spans 14 amino acids. CDR3 residues: CASSFRDTQETQYF. The CDR3 bases are TGTGCCAGCAGTTTTCGGGACACACAAGAGACCCAGTACTTC.

In its sample, this clone was seen a few times. The rearrangement links TRBV5-4 to TRBJ1-1; D ambiguous. The CDR3 is made up of 13 amino acids. Germline V CDR1 and CDR2: SGHNT, YYREEE (reference sequence). V was shortened by 4 bases and J by 0 bases, with 7 bases between the two germline ends. CDR3 residues: CASSPLMNTEAFF. DNA of the CDR3: TGTGCCAGCAGCCCTCTCATGAACACTGAAGCTTTCTTT.